The clone carrying this T cell receptor (beta chain) was seen more than once but under ten times. Its antigen remains unknown. The table came from immunoSEQ multiplex PCR; TCRdb's copy has only in-frame clones and leaves some out. The sample includes some 290,000 clones, around 84% of them seen just once. V was clipped by 2 bases and J by 3 bases, with 14 bases between them. Germline CDR1 and CDR2: SGHNT and YENEEA. The CDR3 extends over 16 amino acids. The data were taken from a study of Ad26.COV2.S vaccination and SARS-CoV-2 variants. Study details: As a participant in COV1001, the donor was in the Ad26.COV2.S trial arm. The vaccine Ad26.COV2.S was put into the muscle once, or twice with 56 days between.

This sample's treatment: roughly 20 received Ad26.COV2.S at low or high dose, single or two shots; roughly five received placebo; per-sample allocation not given. Specimen acquisition occurred on day 63 following the initial vaccine or placebo injection. Regarding the study as a whole: TCR breadth and depth estimates may have understated total T cell responses. Comparable non-spike TCR breadth was observed in vaccine and placebo recipients.

This chain connects TRBV11-3 to TRBJ2-1; D is possibly TRBD1 or TRBD2 (5 bases each). The specimen was peripheral blood, collected in a trial of Ad26.COV2.S vaccine versus placebo. This TCR was sampled from a person between 18 and 65 years old who received the Ad26.COV2.S COVID-19 vaccine or a placebo. In DNA, the CDR3 is TGTGCCAGCAGCTTAAGTTGGGGGTATGGCTACAATGAGCAGTTCTTC. Residues: CASSLSWGYGYNEQFF. Complete variable domain (other parts from reference TRBV11-3 and TRBJ2-1): EAGVVQSPRYKIIEKKQPVAFWCNPISGHNTLYWYLQNLGQGPELLIRYENEEAVDDSQLPKDRFSAERLKGVDSTLKIQPAELGDSAVYLCASSLSWGYGYNEQFFGPGTRLTVL.